This note documents a single TCR beta chain sequence. This clonotype appeared a few times. The target of this receptor is not known. Nothing much larger sits one base from this clone, and base qualities are not available. The data are from a study of glioma-infiltrating T cells (dated by TCRdb to the mid-2010s). Context from the whole study: The study sequenced TCR alpha- and beta-chain repertoires from glioma tissue, from non-neoplastic brain tissue and from matched peripheral blood mononuclear cells. To gauge divergence between tissue and blood T-cell populations, every tissue-infiltrating repertoire was compared against the peripheral blood repertoire from the same patient. The paired cohort was made up of three low-grade glioma patients, under ten primary glioblastoma patients and three non-glioma patients who contributed non-neoplastic brain tissue.

Results the study describes overall, beyond this receptor: Group comparisons rested on small numbers: three non-neoplastic, three low-grade glioma and 7 or 8 glioblastoma patients. Tissue and blood shared very few CDR3 sequences, a result attributed to high CDR3 diversity and limited sampling. VJ-independent divergence between tissue and blood was below expectation in non-neoplastic patients but above expectation in all gliomas, especially low-grade gliomas.

TCR alpha and beta CDR3 regions were amplified with the iRepertoire nested amplicon-rescue multiplex PCR (arm-PCR) platform from RNA. The input for one-step reverse transcription and amplification was roughly 85-400 ng of tissue mRNA or PBMC total RNA. Following bead purification, Illumina adapters were added by a secondary multiplex PCR, and the libraries were gel-purified between 200 and 400 bp. Internal 6-nucleotide barcodes were carried by the libraries and were used for demultiplexing. Sequencing of the libraries was done on an Illumina MiSeq using 2x220 or 2x250 nucleotide paired-end reads. On the study's bioinformatics: FLASH 1.2.11 was used to merge paired reads, and BWA-MEM then aligned the reads to the GRCh37 human genome before TRA and TRB reads were extracted. For V and J assignment, an IMGT-derived reference of cassette sequences and CDR3 motifs that included pseudogenes was used. Three-frame translation of reads was performed, and productive CDR3s were defined as those with a C...FGXG motif and no stop codons. A clonotype was defined as a unique combination of a V-J cassette pair and a CDR3 amino acid sequence. Reads were filtered by Hamming distance, with the threshold set by the sequence error rate of each sample in mapped regions. The raw public data were reprocessed by TCRdb itself: fastp quality trimming at Q25, MiXCR clonotype calling, in-frame beta chains only. Identical CDR3 proteins give one entry, which carries the most common genes and DNA. TCRdb's processing, not the study's, gives the V and J calls here. A total of approximately 89,000 distinct CDR3 sequences appear in this sample, 20% to 25% of them only once. In total, the top ten clones hold roughly 6.7% of the sample.

The receptor was derived from a human donor with low-grade glioma or glioblastoma, undergoing nonglioma brain surgery, or in good health (not recorded which). Input material: glioma tissue, nonneoplastic brain tissue, or PBMCs (not recorded which).

The sequenced DNA is TGTGCCAGCTCCCTTGGGCGGGTCCCTGCGGATGAGCAGTTCTTC. It codes for CASSLGRVPADEQFF. The chain couples TRBV11-1 to TRBJ2-1; matching of 5 bases hints at TRBD2 as the D gene. Based on the germline V gene (reference sequence), the CDR1 and CDR2 sequences are SGHAT and FQDESV. The junction carries 22 bases between V and J, which are trimmed by 8 bases and 8 bases respectively. The CDR3 spans 15 residues, from the cysteine through the phenylalanine. The entry retains the CDR3 DNA only, 45 bases that are in frame from base 1.